The 19 T cell receptor beta chains reported below all come from one sample, sequenced in a study of vaccination and CD4 T cells after COVID-19. The Oncomine TCR Beta short-read assay was what sequenced the DNA obtained from cultured CD4+ T cells. TCRdb recomputed calls from the PCR reads with MiXCR, one row per CDR3 protein. This sample has more than 10,000 distinct CDR3 sequences, with around 50% found just once. Treatment indicated: roughly nine-day PBMC culture with coronavirus spike peptide pools or control peptides (ViraFEST assay). Their antigen targets remain unknown. The sequencing sample was made of CD4+ T cells from blood, cultured in vitro. Source of these receptors: a human donor who had recovered from COVID-19.

The chain employs TRBV10-3 and TRBJ2-3, with D unclear. This CDR3 has 13 residues. Between the trimmed V and J ends, which lost 3 bases and 6 bases, there was a span of 10 bases. Germline CDR1 and CDR2: ENHRY and SYGVKD. This CDR3 reads CAISDPVADTQYF. The CDR3 DNA reads as TGTGCCATCAGTGATCCAGTCGCGGATACGCAGTATTTT.

This clonotype was counted between two and nine times. The V call is TRBV20-1, the J call TRBJ1-1; no firm D call. Per germline, CDR1 DFQATT and CDR2 SNEGSKA (reference sequence). This CDR3 spans 11 amino acids. The ends were cut back, 6 bases at V and 2 bases at J, with 7 bases in the middle. Written as DNA, the CDR3 is TGCAGTGCGGCGCGAAACACTGAAGCTTTCTTT. It is translated as CSAARNTEAFF.

The rearrangement joins TRBV28 to TRBJ2-1; TRBD2 matches 8 bases. Germline CDR1 MDHEN, CDR2 SYDVKM. Trimming at V came to 7 bases and at J to 7 bases, leaving 9 bases not matched to a gene. The CDR3 totals 14 residues. Written as DNA, the CDR3 is TGTGCCAGCACCTTGACTAGCGCTGGGAATGAGCAGTTCTTC. This gives the protein CASTLTSAGNEQFF.

This clonotype appeared a few times. The V and J genes are TRBV20-1 and TRBJ2-7, with D tentatively TRBD1 (6 bases). With 2 bases removed from V and 2 bases from J, the gap between germline ends came to 13 bases. The CDR3 sequence is 14 residues long. Germline CDR1 DFQATT, CDR2 SNEGSKA (reference sequence). CDR3 protein: CSARPSWTAYEQYF. The CDR3 DNA sequence: TGCAGTGCTAGACCTTCTTGGACAGCCTACGAGCAGTACTTC.

The CDR3 sequence is CASRPGLAGANEQFF. CDR3 sequence (DNA): TGTGCCAGCAGACCAGGACTAGCGGGAGCCAATGAGCAGTTCTTC. The chain joins TRBV6-1 to TRBJ2-1; 13 bases map to TRBD2. Germline lookup yields CDR1 MNHNS and CDR2 SASEGT. V was pared by 6 bases and J by 6 bases, with 5 bases of the junction left unmatched. This CDR3 spans 15 amino acids.

The rearrangement uses TRBV7-9 and TRBJ2-1; tentatively, D is TRBD2 (6 bases). There are 16 residues in the CDR3. Germline CDR1 is SEHNR and CDR2 is FQNEAQ (reference sequence). V lost 1 base to trimming and J lost 2 bases, with 12 bases between them. The DNA for the CDR3 is TGTGCCAGCAGCTTAGTGGGCGGGAACCCCTACAATGAGCAGTTCTTC. Translating gives CASSLVGGNPYNEQFF.

Notes on this clonotype: Its ends do not fully match the called genes, so a read error is possible. The CDR3 bases are TGTGCCAGTATTCCGGGGCTCTCCGGTACCGGGGAGCCGTTTTTT. It yields the protein CASIPGLSGTGEPFF. The rearrangement uses TRBV19 and TRBJ2-2; D is perhaps TRBD1 or TRBD2 (5 bases each). Germline V gene lookup returns CDR1 LNHDA and CDR2 SQIVND (reference sequence). The CDR3 spans 15 residues.

The CDR3 coding sequence is TGTGCCAGCAGCTTGGGACCGGGGATCTCTGGAAACACCATATATTTT. Protein sequence: CASSLGPGISGNTIYF. The rearrangement joins TRBV7-2 to TRBJ1-3; weak D call: TRBD1 (5 bases). This CDR3 comprises 16 residues. The V and J ends lost 3 bases and 0 bases respectively, with 12 bases between them. The germline V gene encodes CDR1 SGHTA and CDR2 FQGNSA.

The rearrangement uses TRBV20-1 and TRBJ2-5; no clear D gene. Deletions cut 2 bases from V and 4 bases from J, with 5 bases between. CDR1 and CDR2 from the germline V gene are DFQATT and SNEGSKA (reference sequence). There are 11 residues in the CDR3. The CDR3 is CSARQRETQYF. CDR3 nucleotide sequence: TGCAGTGCTAGACAAAGAGAGACCCAGTACTTC.

The chain carries TRBV6-2 or TRBV6-3 and TRBJ2-3, with 7 bases lining up with TRBD2. Trimming removed 6 bases from V and 7 bases from J; junction bases left unmatched: 7. In germline, CDR1 is MNHEY, CDR2 SVGEGT. CDR3 length: 13 residues. CDR3: CASRRTSYHTQYF. DNA for the CDR3: TGTGCCAGCAGGAGGACTAGTTACCATACGCAGTATTTT.

This clonotype has just one count. The CDR3 nucleotides are TGTGCCAGCAGTGCCTGGACTAGCGGGAGAGATGAGCAGTTCTTC. Amino acid sequence: CASSAWTSGRDEQFF. The gene calls are TRBV6-1 and TRBJ2-1; 13 nucleotides align to TRBD2. The CDR3 consists of 15 residues. The J segment lost 8 bases and the V segment lost 4 bases, leaving 5 bases of the junction unmatched. The germline V gene has CDR1 MNHNS and CDR2 SASEGT.

This rearrangement joins TRBV5-1 to TRBJ2-6; D may be TRBD1 or TRBD2 (6 bases each). Germline V gene sequence: CDR1 SGHRS, CDR2 YFSETQ. V was shortened by 3 bases and J by 2 bases, with 15 bases between the two germline ends. CDR3 size: 17 residues. The CDR3 region has the DNA TGCGCCAGCAGCTCCGGCCGGGGGCCCACTGGGGCCAACGTCCTGACTTTC. Its protein is CASSSGRGPTGANVLTF.

This clonotype was seen a few times. The chain combines TRBV7-2 with TRBJ2-2; D might be TRBD1 (5 bases). The CDR3 sequence is 17 residues long. Germline loops: CDR1 SGHTA, CDR2 FQGNSA. V lost 0 bases and J lost 4, with 15 bases in between. The CDR3, as DNA: TGTGCCAGCAGCTTAGCGGGTCTCAGGGCGGCCACCGGGGAGCTGTTTTTT. It yields the protein CASSLAGLRAATGELFF.

CDR3 bases: TGCGCCAGCAGTGAGCCTAGGCTAGCGGGGGGTGAGGAGACCCAGTACTTC. Amino acid sequence: CASSEPRLAGGEETQYF. The V call is TRBV10-1, the J call TRBJ2-5; the match to TRBD2 covers 11 bases. Trimming removed 2 bases from V and 5 bases from J; junction bases left unmatched: 10. This CDR3 contains 17 residues. Germline values: CDR1 WNHNN, CDR2 SYGVQD (reference sequence).

The sample holds a few counts of this clonotype. The J gene is TRBJ1-2, the V gene TRBV10-3, with a tentative D call TRBD1 (5 bases). The CDR3 sequence is 16 residues long. V lost 0 bases, J lost 1 base, and 12 bases lay in between. The germline V gene encodes CDR1 ENHRY and CDR2 SYGVKD. The CDR3 loop reads CAISESSRGVNYGYTF. CDR3 in DNA: TGTGCCATCAGTGAGTCGAGTAGGGGTGTTAACTATGGCTACACCTTC.

This chain joins TRBV4-3 and TRBJ1-2, with D tentatively TRBD1 (5 bases). The germline CDR1 and CDR2 sequences are LGHNA and YSLEER. V lost 4 bases, J lost 5 bases, and 26 bases lay in between. This CDR3 region has 18 residues. CDR3 amino acids: CASSPKDYSVMGEYGYTF. The CDR3 bases are TGCGCCAGCAGCCCGAAAGATTATTCGGTCATGGGGGAGTATGGCTACACCTTC.

The rearrangement uses TRBV20-1 and TRBJ2-1; TRBD2 aligns across 13 bases. The germline V gene has CDR1 DFQATT and CDR2 SNEGSKA (reference sequence). J was trimmed by 6 bases and V by 1 base; bases with no gene match: 9. The CDR3 runs 17 residues. The CDR3: CSARVLPGLAGSNEQFF. The CDR3 DNA sequence: TGCAGTGCTAGAGTTTTACCGGGACTAGCGGGAAGCAATGAGCAGTTCTTC.

CDR3 protein: CASSYRPNQPQHF. DNA for the CDR3: TGTGCCAGCAGTTACAGGCCTAATCAGCCCCAGCATTTT. The V call is TRBV6-2 or TRBV6-3, the J call TRBJ1-5, with no clear D. This CDR3 spans 13 amino acids. The germline gives CDR1 MNHEY, CDR2 SVGEGT. With 2 bases removed from V and 4 bases from J, the gap between germline ends came to 6 bases.

A note on this clonotype: At one of its ends the junction is not consistent with the germline gene, which may arise from a read error. The rearrangement uses TRBV6-1 and TRBJ2-7; 8 bases agree with TRBD2. Germline CDR1 is MNHNS and CDR2 is SASEGT. The CDR3 covers 15 residues. The CDR3 region is CASSPRRREVYEQYF. CDR3 sequence (DNA): TGTGCCAGCAGTCCCCGGAGGCGGGAGGTCTACGAACAGTACTTC.